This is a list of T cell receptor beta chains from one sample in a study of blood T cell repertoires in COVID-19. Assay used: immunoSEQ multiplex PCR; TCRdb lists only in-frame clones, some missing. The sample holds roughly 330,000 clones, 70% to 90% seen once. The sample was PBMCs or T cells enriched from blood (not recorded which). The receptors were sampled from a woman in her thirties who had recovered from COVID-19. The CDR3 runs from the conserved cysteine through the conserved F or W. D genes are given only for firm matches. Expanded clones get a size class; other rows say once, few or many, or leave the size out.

CDR3 DNA: TGTGCCAGCAGCGAGACAGGGGCTCATGGCTACACCTTC
CDR3 protein: CASSETGAHGYTF
V gene: TRBV7-6
J gene: TRBJ1-2
D gene: TRBD1
CDR3 length: 13
clone size: .

CDR3 DNA: TGTGCCAGCAGCTTCCGGGACAGGGGGCTTTGGTCCTACGAGCAGTACTTC
CDR3 protein: CASSFRDRGLWSYEQYF
V gene: TRBV11-2
J gene: TRBJ2-7
D gene: TRBD1
CDR3 length: 17
clone size: .

CDR3 DNA: TGTGCCAGCAGCTTATTGACAGGGTACACTGAAGCTTTCTTT
CDR3 protein: CASSLLTGYTEAFF
V gene: TRBV7-9
J gene: TRBJ1-1
D gene: TRBD1
CDR3 length: 14
clone size: once

CDR3 DNA: TGTGCCAGCAGTACCCCTCGACAGGGGAATTCACCCCTCCACTTT
CDR3 protein: CASSTPRQGNSPLHF
V gene: TRBV28
J gene: TRBJ1-6
D gene: TRBD1
CDR3 length: 15
clone size: .

CDR3 DNA: TGCGCCAGCAGCGGGCGGCAGGGGCCCACCGGGGAGCTGTTTTTT
CDR3 protein: CASSGRQGPTGELFF
V gene: TRBV5-1
J gene: TRBJ2-2
D gene: .
CDR3 length: 15
clone size: .

CDR3 DNA: TGTGCCAGTAGTATTCTCCCGGGACAGGGCGACGACACTGAAGCTTTCTTT
CDR3 protein: CASSILPGQGDDTEAFF
V gene: TRBV19
J gene: TRBJ1-1
D gene: TRBD1
CDR3 length: 17
clone size: .

CDR3 DNA: TGTGCCAGCAGCTTAAACAGGGGGTACGACACCGGGGAGCTGTTTTTT
CDR3 protein: CASSLNRGYDTGELFF
V gene: TRBV7-9
J gene: TRBJ2-2
D gene: TRBD1
CDR3 length: 16
clone size: once

CDR3 DNA: TGTGCCAGCAGTGAAAGCCAATCGAAGGGCTACACCTTC
CDR3 protein: CASSESQSKGYTF
V gene: TRBV2
J gene: TRBJ1-2
D gene: .
CDR3 length: 13
clone size: .

CDR3 DNA: TGCAGCGTTGATAGGACAGGGGTGTCGAATGAGCAGTTCTTC
CDR3 protein: CSVDRTGVSNEQFF
V gene: TRBV29-1
J gene: TRBJ2-1
D gene: TRBD1
CDR3 length: 14
clone size: once

CDR3 DNA: TGTGCCAGCAGCTTATTCGGTCCCATATATTTT
CDR3 protein: CASSLFGPIYF
V gene: TRBV7-9
J gene: TRBJ1-3
D gene: .
CDR3 length: 11
clone size: .

CDR3 DNA: TGTGCCAGCAGCAGCGGGACAGGGACCGAGCAGTACTTC
CDR3 protein: CASSSGTGTEQYF
V gene: TRBV2
J gene: TRBJ2-7
D gene: TRBD1
CDR3 length: 13
clone size: .

CDR3 DNA: TGTGCCAGCAGCTTAGATTACAGCTATGGCTACACCTTC
CDR3 protein: CASSLDYSYGYTF
V gene: TRBV7-2
J gene: TRBJ1-2
D gene: .
CDR3 length: 13
clone size: .

CDR3 DNA: TGTGCCAGCAGCTTAACGGGTGGGGCCTCCTACAATGAGCAGTTCTTC
CDR3 protein: CASSLTGGASYNEQFF
V gene: TRBV11-2
J gene: TRBJ2-1
D gene: .
CDR3 length: 16
clone size: .

CDR3 DNA: TGTGCCAGCAGCCCGGAAAGGCAGGGGTGGAACTATGGCTACACCTTC
CDR3 protein: CASSPERQGWNYGYTF
V gene: TRBV5-6
J gene: TRBJ1-2
D gene: .
CDR3 length: 16
clone size: once

CDR3 DNA: TGTGCCAGCAGTGACAGGACCTACGAGCAGTACTTC
CDR3 protein: CASSDRTYEQYF
V gene: TRBV2
J gene: TRBJ2-7
D gene: .
CDR3 length: 12
clone size: .

CDR3 DNA: TGTGCCAGCAGTCGCCACCCGACAGGCTCCAAGAGGGTCCTGACTTTC
CDR3 protein: CASSRHPTGSKRVLTF
V gene: TRBV28
J gene: TRBJ2-6
D gene: .
CDR3 length: 16
clone size: .

CDR3 DNA: TGTGCCAGCAGCGGGCGCCGACAGGGAAATGAAAAACTGTTTTTT
CDR3 protein: CASSGRRQGNEKLFF
V gene: TRBV3-1/TRBV3-2
J gene: TRBJ1-4
D gene: TRBD1
CDR3 length: 15
clone size: .

CDR3 DNA: TGTGCCACCAGTGATTTGTACACCCAAGAGCAGTACTTC
CDR3 protein: CATSDLYTQEQYF
V gene: TRBV24-1
J gene: TRBJ2-7
D gene: .
CDR3 length: 13
clone size: .

CDR3 DNA: TGTGCCAGCAGCCTAAGACTAGTGCGAGAGACCCAGTACTTC
CDR3 protein: CASSLRLVRETQYF
V gene: TRBV28
J gene: TRBJ2-5
D gene: .
CDR3 length: 14
clone size: .

CDR3 DNA: TGTGCCAGCAGTTACCGGGACTGGGATTCACCCCTCCACTTT
CDR3 protein: CASSYRDWDSPLHF
V gene: TRBV6-5
J gene: TRBJ1-6
D gene: .
CDR3 length: 14
clone size: .

CDR3 DNA: TGTGCCAGTAGCTCCCCGGGACTTTTAACCTACGAGCAGTACTTC
CDR3 protein: CASSSPGLLTYEQYF
V gene: TRBV19
J gene: TRBJ2-7
D gene: .
CDR3 length: 15
clone size: .

CDR3 DNA: TGCGCCAGCAGCTTCTCCTCCTACGAGCAGTACTTC
CDR3 protein: CASSFSSYEQYF
V gene: TRBV5-1
J gene: TRBJ2-7
D gene: .
CDR3 length: 12
clone size: .

CDR3 DNA: TGTGCCGGTGGGGGGGCGGACCAGAGCAATCAGCCCCAGCATTTT
CDR3 protein: CAGGGADQSNQPQHF
V gene: TRBV28
J gene: TRBJ1-5
D gene: .
CDR3 length: 15
clone size: .

CDR3 DNA: TGTGCCAGCACCCAGCGATGGGTCAGTGAGCAGTTCTTC
CDR3 protein: CASTQRWVSEQFF
V gene: TRBV7-9
J gene: TRBJ2-1
D gene: .
CDR3 length: 13
clone size: .

CDR3 DNA: TGTGCCAGCTCACCACTAGCGGGGGGGCACTCTACAGATACGCAGTATTTT
CDR3 protein: CASSPLAGGHSTDTQYF
V gene: TRBV18
J gene: TRBJ2-3
D gene: TRBD2
CDR3 length: 17
clone size: .

CDR3 DNA: TGCGCCAGCAGCCCCTACAGGGCCTCGGCGGGTTTGACAGATACGCAGTATTTT
CDR3 protein: CASSPYRASAGLTDTQYF
V gene: TRBV4-1
J gene: TRBJ2-3
D gene: .
CDR3 length: 18
clone size: .

CDR3 DNA: TGTGCCAGCAGCTTCGGACTTTCCGAGACTTACAATGAGCAGTTCTTC
CDR3 protein: CASSFGLSETYNEQFF
V gene: TRBV9
J gene: TRBJ2-1
D gene: .
CDR3 length: 16
clone size: .

CDR3 DNA: TGTGCCAGCAACACCGGGACAGGGAGAAACTACGAGCAGTACTTC
CDR3 protein: CASNTGTGRNYEQYF
V gene: TRBV27
J gene: TRBJ2-7
D gene: TRBD1
CDR3 length: 15
clone size: .

CDR3 DNA: TGTGCCAGCAGGAGTCTGGGCAGGGGAACAGATACGCAGTATTTT
CDR3 protein: CASRSLGRGTDTQYF
V gene: TRBV2
J gene: TRBJ2-3
D gene: .
CDR3 length: 15
clone size: .

CDR3 DNA: TGTGCCAGTAGTATAGGCAGGGGAGGCAATCAGCCCCAGCATTTT
CDR3 protein: CASSIGRGGNQPQHF
V gene: TRBV19
J gene: TRBJ1-5
D gene: .
CDR3 length: 15
clone size: .

CDR3 DNA: TGTGCCAGCAGCGCTTCCGGGACAGTCTATGAAAAACTGTTTTTT
CDR3 protein: CASSASGTVYEKLFF
V gene: TRBV7-2
J gene: TRBJ1-4
D gene: TRBD1
CDR3 length: 15
clone size: .

CDR3 DNA: TGCGCCAGCAGCCCTGACAGGGGGCGAAGGAACACTGAAGCTTTCTTT
CDR3 protein: CASSPDRGRRNTEAFF
V gene: TRBV5-1
J gene: TRBJ1-1
D gene: TRBD1
CDR3 length: 16
clone size: .

CDR3 DNA: TGTGCCAGCTCACGGGCCAGGGCTGCAACTAATGAAAAACTGTTTTTT
CDR3 protein: CASSRARAATNEKLFF
V gene: TRBV18
J gene: TRBJ1-4
D gene: .
CDR3 length: 16
clone size: .

CDR3 DNA: TGTGCCAGCACCGAGGGGGTCGAAAAACTGTTTTTT
CDR3 protein: CASTEGVEKLFF
V gene: TRBV7-9
J gene: TRBJ1-4
D gene: .
CDR3 length: 12
clone size: .

CDR3 DNA: TGCGCCAGCAGCCAAGCTCTCAGAGGGAGGACTGAAGCTTTCTTT
CDR3 protein: CASSQALRGRTEAFF
V gene: TRBV4-1
J gene: TRBJ1-1
D gene: .
CDR3 length: 15
clone size: .

CDR3 DNA: TGCGCCAGCAGTGAAACAGGGGGCTTTACTAATGAAAAACTGTTTTTT
CDR3 protein: CASSETGGFTNEKLFF
V gene: TRBV10-2
J gene: TRBJ1-4
D gene: TRBD1
CDR3 length: 16
clone size: .

CDR3 DNA: TGTGCCAGCTACGGGTTGGGCTATGGCTACACCTTC
CDR3 protein: CASYGLGYGYTF
V gene: TRBV4-2
J gene: TRBJ1-2
D gene: .
CDR3 length: 12
clone size: .

CDR3 DNA: TGTGCCACTGGCCGGGCGAACACCGGGGAGCTGTTTTTT
CDR3 protein: CATGRANTGELFF
V gene: TRBV27
J gene: TRBJ2-2
D gene: .
CDR3 length: 13
clone size: .

CDR3 DNA: TGTGCCAGCAGAGGGGATAAAGAGACCCAGTACTTC
CDR3 protein: CASRGDKETQYF
V gene: TRBV25-1
J gene: TRBJ2-5
D gene: .
CDR3 length: 12
clone size: .

CDR3 DNA: TGTGCCAGCTACGCGGGGATCGGGGTTCTTATGAACACTGAAGCTTTCTTT
CDR3 protein: CASYAGIGVLMNTEAFF
V gene: TRBV2
J gene: TRBJ1-1
D gene: .
CDR3 length: 17
clone size: .

CDR3 DNA: TGCGCCAGCAGTTTAAGTCCGGGACACGGGGTGGAGGGCTACACCTTC
CDR3 protein: CASSLSPGHGVEGYTF
V gene: TRBV5-1
J gene: TRBJ1-2
D gene: .
CDR3 length: 16
clone size: .

CDR3 DNA: TGTGCCAGTAGCCCCGGAGGCAGCACAGATACGCAGTATTTT
CDR3 protein: CASSPGGSTDTQYF
V gene: TRBV19
J gene: TRBJ2-3
D gene: .
CDR3 length: 14
clone size: .